This T cell receptor beta chain was captured by sequencing in a study of T cells after yellow fever vaccination. As for the study in general: Low-cell-number fractions were prepared with SMART-Seq v4 Ultra Low Input. Notes on the study in general: Reappearing after the booster were most of the clones from primary vaccination (roughly 95% CD4, 85% to 90% CD8). The appearance of a small share of clonotypes in both CD4 and CD8 compartments was observed. The secondary response was weaker, and its peak arrived faster, on day 5 versus 15.

Germline-derived CDR1 and CDR2 are ENHRY and SYGVKD. J was trimmed by 4 bases and V by 6 bases; bases with no gene match: 11. The CDR3 totals 15 residues. This clonotype occurred a few times. Antigen unknown. TCRdb fed the 5' RACE reads into MiXCR, producing one record per CDR3 protein. Of about 340,000 distinct CDR3 sequences listed, about 8.7% were seen once; the top ten hold more than 15%. This material consisted of PBMCs, taken on the day of the first yellow fever vaccination. This chain connects TRBV10-3 to TRBJ2-5, with 7 bases aligning to TRBD1. The origin of this receptor is a young man who received the YFV17D yellow fever vaccine. CDR3 loop: CAISRRGQGGETQYF. The CDR3 DNA reads as TGTGCCATCAGCAGAAGGGGGCAGGGCGGAGAGACCCAGTACTTC.